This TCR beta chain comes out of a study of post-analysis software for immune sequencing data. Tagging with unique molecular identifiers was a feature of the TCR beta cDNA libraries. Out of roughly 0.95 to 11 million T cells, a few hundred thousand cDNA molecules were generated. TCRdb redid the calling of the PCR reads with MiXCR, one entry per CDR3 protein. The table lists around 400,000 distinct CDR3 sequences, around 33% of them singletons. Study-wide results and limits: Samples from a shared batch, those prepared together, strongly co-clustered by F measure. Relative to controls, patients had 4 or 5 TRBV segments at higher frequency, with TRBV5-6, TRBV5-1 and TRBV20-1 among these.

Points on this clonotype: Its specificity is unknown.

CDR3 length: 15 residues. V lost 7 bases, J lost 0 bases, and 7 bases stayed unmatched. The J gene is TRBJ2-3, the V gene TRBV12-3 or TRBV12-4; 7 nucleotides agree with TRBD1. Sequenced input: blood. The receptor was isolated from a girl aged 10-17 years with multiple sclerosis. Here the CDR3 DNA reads TGTGCCAGCAAACCGGGACAGACTAGCACAGATACGCAGTATTTT. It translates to CASKPGQTSTDTQYF.